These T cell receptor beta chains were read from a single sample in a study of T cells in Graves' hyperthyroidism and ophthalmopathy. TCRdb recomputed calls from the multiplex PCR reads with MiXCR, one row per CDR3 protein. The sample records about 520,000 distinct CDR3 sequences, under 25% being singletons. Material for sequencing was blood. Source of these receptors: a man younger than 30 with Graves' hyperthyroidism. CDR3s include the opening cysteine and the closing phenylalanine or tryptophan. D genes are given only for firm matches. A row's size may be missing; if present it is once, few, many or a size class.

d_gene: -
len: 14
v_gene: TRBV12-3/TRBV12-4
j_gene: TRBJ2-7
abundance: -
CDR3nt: TGTGCCAGCGCGAAGGGGGGCGCCCCCTACGAGCAGTACTTC
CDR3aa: CASAKGGAPYEQYF

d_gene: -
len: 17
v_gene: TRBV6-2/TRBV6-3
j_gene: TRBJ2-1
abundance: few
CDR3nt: TGTGCCAGCAGTTACTCGACGTGGGGGGGCGTCTACAATGAGCAGTTCTTC
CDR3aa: CASSYSTWGGVYNEQFF

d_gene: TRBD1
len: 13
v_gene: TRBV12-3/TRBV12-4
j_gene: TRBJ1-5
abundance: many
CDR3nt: TGTGCCAGCAGGGGACAGGCTAATCAGCCCCAGCATTTT
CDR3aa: CASRGQANQPQHF

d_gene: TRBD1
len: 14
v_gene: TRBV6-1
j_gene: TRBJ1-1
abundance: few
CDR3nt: TGTGCCAGCACCCAACAGGGGTGGAACACTGAAGCTTTCTTT
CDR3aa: CASTQQGWNTEAFF

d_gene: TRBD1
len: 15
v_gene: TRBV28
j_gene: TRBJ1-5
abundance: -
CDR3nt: TGTGCCAGCAGTGCCCCCGGGACAGGGTCCGAGCCCCAGCATTTT
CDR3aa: CASSAPGTGSEPQHF

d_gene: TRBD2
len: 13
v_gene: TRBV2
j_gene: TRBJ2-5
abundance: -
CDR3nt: TGTGCCAGAAGACTAGCGGGGGGAGAGACCCAGTACTTC
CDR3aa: CARRLAGGETQYF

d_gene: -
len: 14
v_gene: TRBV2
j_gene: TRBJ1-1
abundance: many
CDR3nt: TGTGCCAGCTCCTCCCGGACCCTTGAGACTGAAGCTTTCTTT
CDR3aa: CASSSRTLETEAFF

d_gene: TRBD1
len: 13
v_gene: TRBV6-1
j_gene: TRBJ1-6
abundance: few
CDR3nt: TGTGCCAGCACAAGACAGGGTGATTCACCCCTCCACTTT
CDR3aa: CASTRQGDSPLHF

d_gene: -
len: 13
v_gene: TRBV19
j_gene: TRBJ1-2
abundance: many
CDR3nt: TGTGCCAGTCACCCCGGGGGGCCTGGCGGCTACACCTTC
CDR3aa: CASHPGGPGGYTF

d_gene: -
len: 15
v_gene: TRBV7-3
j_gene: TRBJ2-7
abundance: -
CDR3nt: TGTGCCAGCAGCTTAATGGGGGTGGAGGGCTACGAGCAGCACTTC
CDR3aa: CASSLMGVEGYEQHF

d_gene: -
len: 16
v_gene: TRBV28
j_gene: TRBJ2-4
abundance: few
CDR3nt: TGTGCCAGCAGTCCCCTTGTGGCCCAGGCCAAAAACATTCAGTACTTC
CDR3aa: CASSPLVAQAKNIQYF

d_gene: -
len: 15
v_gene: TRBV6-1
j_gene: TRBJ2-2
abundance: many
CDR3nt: TGTGCCAGCAGAAGTCACTCCCGAAACACCGGGGAGCTGTTTTTT
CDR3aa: CASRSHSRNTGELFF

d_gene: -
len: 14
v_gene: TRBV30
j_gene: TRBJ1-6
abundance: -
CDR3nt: TGTGCCTGGAGACCAAAAATTAGAAATTCACCCCTCCACTTT
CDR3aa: CAWRPKIRNSPLHF

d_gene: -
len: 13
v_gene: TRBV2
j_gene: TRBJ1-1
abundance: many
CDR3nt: TGTGCCAGCAGCGGCTCTGGGAACACTGAAGCTTTCTTT
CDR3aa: CASSGSGNTEAFF

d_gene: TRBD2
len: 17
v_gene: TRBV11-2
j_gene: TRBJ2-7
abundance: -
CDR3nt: TGTGCCAGCAGCTTAAGACTAGCGGGGGGGCCGAACTACGAGCAGTACTTC
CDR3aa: CASSLRLAGGPNYEQYF

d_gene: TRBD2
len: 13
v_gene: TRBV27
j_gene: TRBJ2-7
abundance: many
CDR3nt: TGTGCCAGTCGGAACGTGCTAGCGGGCGAGCAGTACTTC
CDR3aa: CASRNVLAGEQYF

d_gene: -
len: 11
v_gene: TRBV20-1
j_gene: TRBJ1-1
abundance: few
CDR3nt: TGCGGTTGTGGGGGTGACACTGAAGCTTTCTTT
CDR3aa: CGCGGDTEAFF

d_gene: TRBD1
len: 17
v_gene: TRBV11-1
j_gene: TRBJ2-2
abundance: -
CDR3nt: TGTGCCAGCAGCCCTTCGGGGCAGGGGGCTTATACCGGGGAGCTGTTTTTT
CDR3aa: CASSPSGQGAYTGELFF

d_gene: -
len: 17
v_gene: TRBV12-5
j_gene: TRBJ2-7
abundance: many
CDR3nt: TGTGCTAGTGGTTTGGGACCCCGGGGACCCCACCCCTACGAGCAGTACTTC
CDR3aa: CASGLGPRGPHPYEQYF

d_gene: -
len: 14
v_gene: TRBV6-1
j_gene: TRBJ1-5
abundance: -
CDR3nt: TGTGCCAGCAGTCCCACGGTGCTAGGTCAGCCCCAGCATTTT
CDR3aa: CASSPTVLGQPQHF

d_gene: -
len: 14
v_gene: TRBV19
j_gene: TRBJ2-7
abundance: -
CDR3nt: TGTGCCAGTAGTATAAAGGGGGACACCGTCGAGCAGTACTTC
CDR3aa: CASSIKGDTVEQYF

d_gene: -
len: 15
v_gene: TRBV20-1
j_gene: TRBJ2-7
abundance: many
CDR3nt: TGCAGTGCTAGCTCCCGGAAGACAGCCTTCTACGAGCAGTACTTC
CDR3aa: CSASSRKTAFYEQYF

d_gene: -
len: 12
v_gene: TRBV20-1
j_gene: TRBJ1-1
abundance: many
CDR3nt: TGCAGTGCCCCCCAAACGGCCTCTGAAGCTTTCTTT
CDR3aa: CSAPQTASEAFF

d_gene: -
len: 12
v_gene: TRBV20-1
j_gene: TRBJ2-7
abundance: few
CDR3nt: TGCAGTCTACCGGGCCGCGGCTACGAGCAGTACTTC
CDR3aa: CSLPGRGYEQYF

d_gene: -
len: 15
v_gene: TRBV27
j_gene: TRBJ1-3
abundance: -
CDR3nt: TGTGCCAGCAGCCAGGGACGGACGTCTGGAAACACCATATATTTT
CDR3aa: CASSQGRTSGNTIYF

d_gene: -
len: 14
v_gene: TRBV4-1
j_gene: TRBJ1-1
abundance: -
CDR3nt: TGCGCCAGCAGCCAAGTCGCAGGGGACACTGAAGCTTTCTTT
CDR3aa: CASSQVAGDTEAFF

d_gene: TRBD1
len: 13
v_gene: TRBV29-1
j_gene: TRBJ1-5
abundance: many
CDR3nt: TGCAGCGTTGGAGGGACAGGGGATCAGCCCCAGCATTTT
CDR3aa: CSVGGTGDQPQHF

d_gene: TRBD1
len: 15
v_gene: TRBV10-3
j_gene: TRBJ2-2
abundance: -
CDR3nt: TGTGCCATTAGTACTACGACAGGGAAGACCGGGGAGCTGTTTTTT
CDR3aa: CAISTTTGKTGELFF

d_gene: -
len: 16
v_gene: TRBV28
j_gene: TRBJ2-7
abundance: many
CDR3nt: TGTGCCAGCAATCCCCTAGACAGTGGAAGCTCCTACGAGCAGTACTTC
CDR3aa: CASNPLDSGSSYEQYF

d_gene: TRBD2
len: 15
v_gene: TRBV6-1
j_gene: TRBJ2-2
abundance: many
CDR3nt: TGTGCCAGCAGTGGACTAGCGGGGGACACCGGGGAGCTGTTTTTT
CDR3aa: CASSGLAGDTGELFF

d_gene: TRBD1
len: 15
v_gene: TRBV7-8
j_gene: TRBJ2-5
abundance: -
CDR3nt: TGTGCCAGCAGCTCAGAACAGGGGTCCCAAGAGACCCAGTACTTC
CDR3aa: CASSSEQGSQETQYF

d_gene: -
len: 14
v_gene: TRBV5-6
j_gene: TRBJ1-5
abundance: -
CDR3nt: TGTGCCAGCAGCTTGATGGGGCGAGGTCAGCCCCAGCATTTT
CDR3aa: CASSLMGRGQPQHF

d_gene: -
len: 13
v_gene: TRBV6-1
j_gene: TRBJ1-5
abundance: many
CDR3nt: TGTGCCAGCAGCCTCGCGATTCTTCAGCCCCAGCATTTT
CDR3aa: CASSLAILQPQHF

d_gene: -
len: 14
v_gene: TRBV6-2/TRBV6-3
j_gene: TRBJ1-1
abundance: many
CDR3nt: TGTGCCAGCATTGAGGGAGGAGGGAAGACTGAAGCTTTCTTT
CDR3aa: CASIEGGGKTEAFF

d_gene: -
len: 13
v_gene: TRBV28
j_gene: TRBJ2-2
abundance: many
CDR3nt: TGTGCCAGCAGTTTCCAGGGGCACGGGGAGCTGTTTTTT
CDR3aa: CASSFQGHGELFF

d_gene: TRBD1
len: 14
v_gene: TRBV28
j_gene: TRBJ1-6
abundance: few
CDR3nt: TGTGCCAGCAGCGCGGGACAGAATAATTCACCCCTCCACTTT
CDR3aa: CASSAGQNNSPLHF

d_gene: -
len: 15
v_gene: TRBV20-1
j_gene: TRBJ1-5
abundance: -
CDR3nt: TGCAGTGCTACCGCTCCCGGGGGGGGAAATCAGCCCCAGCATTTT
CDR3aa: CSATAPGGGNQPQHF

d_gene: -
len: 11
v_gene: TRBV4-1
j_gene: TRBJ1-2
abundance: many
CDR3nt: TGCGCCAGCAGCCAAACAGGCCAATACACCTTC
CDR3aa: CASSQTGQYTF

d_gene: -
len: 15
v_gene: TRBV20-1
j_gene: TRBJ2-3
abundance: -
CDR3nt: TGCAGTGCCCCGGGAACAGGATCCGGCACAGATACGCAGTATTTT
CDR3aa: CSAPGTGSGTDTQYF

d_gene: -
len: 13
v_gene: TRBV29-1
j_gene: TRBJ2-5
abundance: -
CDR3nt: TGCAGCGTTGAGTTCCAGGGGGGGGAGACCCAGTACTTC
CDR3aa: CSVEFQGGETQYF

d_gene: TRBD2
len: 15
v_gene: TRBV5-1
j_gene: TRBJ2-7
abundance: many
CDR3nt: TGCGCCAGCAGCTTGGCAGCGGGGGATACCTACGAGCAGTACTTC
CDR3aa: CASSLAAGDTYEQYF

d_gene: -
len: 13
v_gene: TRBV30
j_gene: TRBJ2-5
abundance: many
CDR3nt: TGTGCCTGGAGTGTACAACATTTTGAGACCCAGTACTTC
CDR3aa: CAWSVQHFETQYF

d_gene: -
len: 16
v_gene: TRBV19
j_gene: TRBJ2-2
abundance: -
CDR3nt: TGTGCCAGTAGTCCCGGCTTCGGGGGGCAGGCCGGGGAGCTGTTTTTT
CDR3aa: CASSPGFGGQAGELFF

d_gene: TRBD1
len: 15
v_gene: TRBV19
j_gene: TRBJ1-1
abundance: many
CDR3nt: TGTGCCAGTAGTATGGCCGGGACAGGGATTAGAGAAGCTTTCTTT
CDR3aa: CASSMAGTGIREAFF

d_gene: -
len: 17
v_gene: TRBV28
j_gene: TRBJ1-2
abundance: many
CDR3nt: TGTGCCAGCACCATCGGGGGGGGCAGGGTAGGCCATTATGGCTACACCTTC
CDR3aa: CASTIGGGRVGHYGYTF

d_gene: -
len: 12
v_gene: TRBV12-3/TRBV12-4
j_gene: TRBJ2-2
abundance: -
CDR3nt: TGTGCCAGCAGGAGACCCAGCGGGGAGCTGTTTTTT
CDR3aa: CASRRPSGELFF

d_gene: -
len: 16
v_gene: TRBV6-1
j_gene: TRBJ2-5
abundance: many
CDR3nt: TGTGCCAGCAGTGGAATTGGGGGCTTACTCCAAGAGACCCAGTACTTC
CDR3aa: CASSGIGGLLQETQYF

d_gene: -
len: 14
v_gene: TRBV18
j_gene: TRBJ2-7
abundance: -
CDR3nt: TGTGCCAGCTCACCAATGTCGCCTACCTACGAGCAGTACTTC
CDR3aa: CASSPMSPTYEQYF

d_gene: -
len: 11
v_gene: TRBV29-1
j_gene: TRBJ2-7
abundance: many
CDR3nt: TGCAGCGTTGGCCGAACCTACGAGCAGTACTTC
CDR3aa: CSVGRTYEQYF

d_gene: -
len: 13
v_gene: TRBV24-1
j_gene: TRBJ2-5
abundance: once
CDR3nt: TGTGCCACCAGTGATTTGTGGGGAAAGACCCAGTACTTC
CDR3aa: CATSDLWGKTQYF

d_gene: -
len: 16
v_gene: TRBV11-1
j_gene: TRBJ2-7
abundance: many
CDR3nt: TGTGCCAGCAGCTTCTCGAGGAACCCGCGCGGTTACGAGCAGTACTTC
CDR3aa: CASSFSRNPRGYEQYF

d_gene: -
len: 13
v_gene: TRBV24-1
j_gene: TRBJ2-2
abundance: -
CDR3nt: TGTGCCACCAGTGATCGTGGCCTCGGGGAGCTGTTTTTT
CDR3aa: CATSDRGLGELFF

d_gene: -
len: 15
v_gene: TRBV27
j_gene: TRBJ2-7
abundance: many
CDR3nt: TGTGCCAGCAGCCCTACTGGGCGAGCTCGGTACGAGCAGTACTTC
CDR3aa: CASSPTGRARYEQYF

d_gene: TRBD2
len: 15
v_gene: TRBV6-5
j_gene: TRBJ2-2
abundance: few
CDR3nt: TGTGCCAGCAGTTACGCAGGGAGGGCGACGGGGGAGCTGTTTTTT
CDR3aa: CASSYAGRATGELFF

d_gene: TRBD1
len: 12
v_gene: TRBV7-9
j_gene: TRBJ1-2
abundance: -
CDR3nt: TGTGCCAGCAGCTCGACAGGGCCTGGCTACACCTTC
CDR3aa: CASSSTGPGYTF

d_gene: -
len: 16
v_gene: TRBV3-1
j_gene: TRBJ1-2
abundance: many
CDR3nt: TGTGCCAGCAGCCAAGTCCATCGGGGGCGCGGCTATGGCTACACCTTC
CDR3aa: CASSQVHRGRGYGYTF

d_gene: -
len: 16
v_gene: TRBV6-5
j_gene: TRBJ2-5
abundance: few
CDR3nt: TGTGCCAGCAGTTACTGGCAGGGGTCACCCCAAGAGACCCAGTACTTC
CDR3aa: CASSYWQGSPQETQYF